Shown below are 7 T cell receptor beta chains from a single sample sequenced in a study of T-cell memory formation after mild COVID-19. TCRdb analysed the 5' RACE reads with MiXCR anew, one entry per CDR3 protein. Among about 210,000 distinct CDR3 sequences, 27% were seen once, and the ten largest hold around 10%. Material: PBMCs or a T cell subset sorted from them (not recorded which). These receptors all come from an adult woman who had mild COVID-19 (a few samples of this study predate the infection). Cell type and time point are not known.

This chain uses TRBV7-9 with TRBJ2-3, with 15 positions matching TRBD2. The CDR3 is 16 amino acids. The V gene's germline CDR1 is SEHNR and CDR2 FQNEAQ (reference sequence). J was trimmed by 6 bases and V by 4 bases; bases with no gene match: 5. The CDR3 spells CASSSGTSGGLDTQYF. The CDR3 DNA reads as TGTGCCAGCAGCTCCGGGACTAGCGGGGGGTTGGATACGCAGTATTTT.

This rearrangement joins TRBV18 to TRBJ1-2; TRBD1 agrees at 10 bases. Germline V gives CDR1 KGHSH, CDR2 LQKENI. J gave up 3 bases and V 3 bases, and 7 bases lay outside the gene matches. The CDR3 runs to 16 residues. The CDR3 sequence: CASSPTGTGADYGYTF. The DNA of the CDR3 is TGTGCCAGCTCACCGACCGGGACAGGGGCGGACTATGGCTACACCTTC.

This clonotype was found many times. The chain joins TRBV2 to TRBJ1-1; unclear D gene. V was shortened by 7 bases and J by 1 base, with 10 bases between the two germline ends. Germline lookup yields CDR1 SNHLY and CDR2 FYNNEI. The CDR3 sequence is 13 residues long. CDR3 sequence: CASKTARNTEAFF. CDR3 sequence (DNA): TGTGCCAGCAAAACGGCCAGGAACACTGAAGCTTTCTTT.

This clonotype was found a few times. This sequence joins TRBV7-2 and TRBJ1-2; no clear D gene. The CDR3 runs 14 residues. The V and J ends lost 2 bases and 2 bases respectively, with 9 bases between them. Germline assignment: CDR1 SGHTA and CDR2 FQGNSA. CDR3 protein: CASSLSHLNYGYTF. CDR3 sequence (DNA): TGTGCCAGCAGCTTAAGTCACTTGAACTATGGCTACACCTTC.

In this sample, this clonotype turned up many times. This chain joins TRBV2 and TRBJ2-2; tentatively, D is TRBD2 (6 bases). The V end was cut by 3 bases, the J end by 3 bases, with 11 bases between. CDR3 length equals 15 residues. Germline V CDR1 and CDR2: SNHLY, FYNNEI. Here the CDR3 DNA reads TGTGCCAGCAGTGAGCGGGGTTGGGACACCGGGGAGCTGTTTTTT. Its protein product is CASSERGWDTGELFF.

This clonotype has only a few counts. CDR3 bases: TGTGCCAGCAGCTGGGGCCCTCAGCCCCAGCATTTT. Translating it yields CASSWGPQPQHF. The chain is built from TRBV7-9 and TRBJ1-5; TRBD1 is a possible D gene (5 bases). Trimming shortened V by 4 bases and J by 6 bases, and 7 bases separated the two germline ends. This CDR3 comprises 12 residues. Looked up from germline, CDR1 is SEHNR and CDR2 is FQNEAQ (reference sequence).

This chain connects TRBV3-1 to TRBJ1-1; D unresolved. Germline CDR1 is LGHDT and CDR2 is YNNKEL (reference sequence). Trimming removed 1 base at V and 2 bases at J, with 11 bases between. The CDR3 is 15 residues long. CDR3 nucleotide sequence: TGTGCCAGCAGCCAAGGCCCTGCGAGCAACACTGAAGCTTTCTTT. This translates into CASSQGPASNTEAFF. The variable domain in full, completed from reference TRBV3-1 and TRBJ1-1, reads DTAVSQTPKYLVTQMGNDKSIKCEQNLGHDTMYWYKQDSKKFLKIMFSYNNKELIINETVPNRFSPKSPDKAHLNLHINSLELGDSAVYFCASSQGPASNTEAFFGQGTRLTVV.